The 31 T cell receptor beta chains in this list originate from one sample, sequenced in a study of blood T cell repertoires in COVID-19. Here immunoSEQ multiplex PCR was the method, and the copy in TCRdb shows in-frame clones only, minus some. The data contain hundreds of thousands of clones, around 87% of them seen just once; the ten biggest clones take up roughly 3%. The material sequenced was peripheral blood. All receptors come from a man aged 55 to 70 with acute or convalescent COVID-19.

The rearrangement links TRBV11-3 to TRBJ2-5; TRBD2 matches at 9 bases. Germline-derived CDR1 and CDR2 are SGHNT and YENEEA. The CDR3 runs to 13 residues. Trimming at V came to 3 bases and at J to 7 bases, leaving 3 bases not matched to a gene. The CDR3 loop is CASSFSGGGTQYF. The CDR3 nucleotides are TGTGCCAGCAGCTTTAGCGGGGGCGGGACCCAGTACTTC.

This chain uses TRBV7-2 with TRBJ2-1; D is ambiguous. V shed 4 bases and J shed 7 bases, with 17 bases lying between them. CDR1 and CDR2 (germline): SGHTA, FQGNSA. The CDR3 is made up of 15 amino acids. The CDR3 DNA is TGTGCCAGCAGCTCGCAGGTGACCCTTATGAATGAGCAGTTCTTC. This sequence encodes CASSSQVTLMNEQFF.

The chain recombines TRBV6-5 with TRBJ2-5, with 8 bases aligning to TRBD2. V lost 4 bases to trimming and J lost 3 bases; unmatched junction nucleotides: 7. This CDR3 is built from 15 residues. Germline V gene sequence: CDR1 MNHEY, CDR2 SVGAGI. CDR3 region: CASSSAGAGEETQYF. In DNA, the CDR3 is TGTGCCAGCAGTTCAGCGGGGGCCGGGGAAGAGACCCAGTACTTC.

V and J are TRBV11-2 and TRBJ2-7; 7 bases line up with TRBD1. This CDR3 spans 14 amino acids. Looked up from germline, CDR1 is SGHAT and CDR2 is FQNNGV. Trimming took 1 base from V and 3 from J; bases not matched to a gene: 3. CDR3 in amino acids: CASSLAHRGYEQYF. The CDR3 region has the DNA TGTGCCAGCAGCTTAGCCCACAGGGGCTACGAGCAGTACTTC.

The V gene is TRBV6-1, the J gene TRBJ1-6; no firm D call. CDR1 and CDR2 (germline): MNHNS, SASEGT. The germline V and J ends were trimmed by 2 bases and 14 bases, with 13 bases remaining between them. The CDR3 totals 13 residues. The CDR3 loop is CASSESLIQALHF. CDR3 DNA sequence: TGTGCCAGCAGTGAATCTCTCATTCAGGCCCTCCACTTT.

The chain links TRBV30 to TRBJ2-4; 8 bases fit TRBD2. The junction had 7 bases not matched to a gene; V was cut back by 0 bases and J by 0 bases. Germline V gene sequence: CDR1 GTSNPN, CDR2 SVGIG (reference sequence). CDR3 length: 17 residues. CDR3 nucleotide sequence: TGTGCCTGGAGTGTTGCCGGGAGGGGCTTAGCCAAAAACATTCAGTACTTC. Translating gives CAWSVAGRGLAKNIQYF.

The CDR3 spells CASSLVAGRASGELFF. The CDR3 region has the DNA TGTGCCAGCAGCTTAGTCGCGGGGAGGGCCTCCGGGGAGCTGTTTTTT. The chain uses TRBV7-8 and TRBJ2-2, with TRBD2 matching 7 bases. After removal of 1 base from V and 6 bases from J, the junction contained 8 bases not matched to a gene. This CDR3 is 16 amino acids long. Germline V gene lookup returns CDR1 SGHVS and CDR2 FQNEAQ.

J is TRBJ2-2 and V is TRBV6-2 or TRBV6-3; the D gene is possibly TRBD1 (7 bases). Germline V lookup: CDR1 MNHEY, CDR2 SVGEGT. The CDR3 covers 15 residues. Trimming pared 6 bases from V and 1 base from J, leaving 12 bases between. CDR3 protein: CASSRGTENTGELFF. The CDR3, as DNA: TGTGCCAGCAGCCGGGGGACAGAGAACACCGGGGAGCTGTTTTTT.

The DNA of the CDR3 is TGTGCCAGTACGTGGGACAGGCTAACCGGGGAGCTGTTTTTT. It specifies CASTWDRLTGELFF. The rearrangement links TRBV6-5 to TRBJ2-2; the match to TRBD1 covers 8 bases. This CDR3 has 14 residues. V lost 9 bases to trimming and J lost 5 bases; unmatched junction nucleotides: 8. Germline V gives CDR1 MNHEY, CDR2 SVGAGI.

The DNA of the CDR3 is TGTGCCAGCAGCCCATTAGCGGGGGCGCGGGATACGCAGTATTTT. Translation gives CASSPLAGARDTQYF. The chain couples TRBV7-2 to TRBJ2-3; 9 bases align to TRBD2. V trimming: 5 bases; J trimming: 6 bases; junction bases outside the gene matches: 9. Germline CDR1 reads SGHTA; CDR2 reads FQGNSA. The CDR3 runs 15 residues.

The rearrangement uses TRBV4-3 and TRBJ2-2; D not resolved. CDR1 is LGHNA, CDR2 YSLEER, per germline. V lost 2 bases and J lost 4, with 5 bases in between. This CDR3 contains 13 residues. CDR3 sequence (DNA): TGCGCCAGCAGCCAATCTGTCACCGGGGAGCTGTTTTTT. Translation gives CASSQSVTGELFF.

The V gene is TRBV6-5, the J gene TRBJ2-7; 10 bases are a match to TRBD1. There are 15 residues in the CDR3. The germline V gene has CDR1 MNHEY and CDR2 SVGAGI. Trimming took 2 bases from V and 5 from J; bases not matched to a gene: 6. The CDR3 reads CASSYTRTGGHEQYF. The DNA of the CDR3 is TGTGCCAGCAGTTACACACGGACAGGGGGGCACGAGCAGTACTTC.

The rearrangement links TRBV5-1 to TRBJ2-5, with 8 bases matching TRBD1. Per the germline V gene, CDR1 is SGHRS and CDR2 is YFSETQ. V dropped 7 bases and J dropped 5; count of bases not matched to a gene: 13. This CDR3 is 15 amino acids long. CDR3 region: CASEQGDTLGETQYF. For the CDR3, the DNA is TGCGCCAGCGAACAGGGGGACACCTTAGGGGAGACCCAGTACTTC. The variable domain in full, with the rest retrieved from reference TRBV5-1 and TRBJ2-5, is KAGVTQTPRYLIKTRGQQVTLSCSPISGHRSVSWYQQTPGQGLQFLFEYFSETQRNKGNFPGRFSGRQFSNSRSEMNVSTLELGDSALYLCASEQGDTLGETQYFGPGTRLLVL.

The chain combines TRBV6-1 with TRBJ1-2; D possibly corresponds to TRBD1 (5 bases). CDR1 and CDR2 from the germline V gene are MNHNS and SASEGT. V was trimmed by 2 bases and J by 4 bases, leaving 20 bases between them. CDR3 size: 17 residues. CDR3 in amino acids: CASSERQGYPRPYGYTF. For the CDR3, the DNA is TGTGCCAGCAGTGAAAGGCAGGGCTACCCACGGCCCTATGGCTACACCTTC.

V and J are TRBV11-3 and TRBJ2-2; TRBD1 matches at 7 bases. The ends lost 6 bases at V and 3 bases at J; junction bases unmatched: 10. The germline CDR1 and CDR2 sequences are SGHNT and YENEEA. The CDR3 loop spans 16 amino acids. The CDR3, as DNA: TGTGCCAGCAGTTATCCGGGACAGACGGACACCGGGGAGCTGTTTTTT. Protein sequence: CASSYPGQTDTGELFF.

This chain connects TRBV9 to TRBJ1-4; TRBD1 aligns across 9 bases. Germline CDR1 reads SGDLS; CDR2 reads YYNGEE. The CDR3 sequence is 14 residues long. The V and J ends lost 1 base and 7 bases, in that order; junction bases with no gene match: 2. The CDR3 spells CASSVPGQGEKLFF. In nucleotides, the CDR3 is TGTGCCAGCAGCGTACCGGGACAGGGTGAAAAACTGTTTTTT.

DNA for the CDR3: TGCGCCAGCGCTACGTCGGGACAGGGCTACAATGAGCAGTTCTTC. It encodes CASATSGQGYNEQFF. The V call is TRBV5-1, the J call TRBJ2-1, with TRBD1 matching 9 bases. V lost 7 bases to trimming and J lost 3 bases; unmatched junction nucleotides: 8. The CDR3 contains 15 residues. Germline values: CDR1 SGHRS, CDR2 YFSETQ.

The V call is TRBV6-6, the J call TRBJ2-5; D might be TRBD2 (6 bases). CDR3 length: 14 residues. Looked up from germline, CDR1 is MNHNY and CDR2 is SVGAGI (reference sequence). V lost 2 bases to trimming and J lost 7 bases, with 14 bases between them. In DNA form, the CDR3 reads TGTGCCAGCAGTTACGACCAAATGGGGGGGACCCAGTACTTC. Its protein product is CASSYDQMGGTQYF.

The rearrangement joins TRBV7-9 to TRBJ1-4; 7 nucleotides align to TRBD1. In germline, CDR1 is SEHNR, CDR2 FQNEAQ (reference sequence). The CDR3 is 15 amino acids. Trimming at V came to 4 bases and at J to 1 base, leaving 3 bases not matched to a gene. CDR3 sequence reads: CASSSDRVTNEKLFF. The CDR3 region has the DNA TGTGCCAGCAGCTCCGACAGGGTAACTAATGAAAAACTGTTTTTT.

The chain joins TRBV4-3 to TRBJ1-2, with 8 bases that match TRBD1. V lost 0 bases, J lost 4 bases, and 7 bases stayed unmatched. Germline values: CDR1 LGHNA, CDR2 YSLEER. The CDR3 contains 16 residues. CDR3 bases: TGCGCCAGCAGCCAAGATCCCATGACAGGGGCCTATGGCTACACCTTC. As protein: CASSQDPMTGAYGYTF.

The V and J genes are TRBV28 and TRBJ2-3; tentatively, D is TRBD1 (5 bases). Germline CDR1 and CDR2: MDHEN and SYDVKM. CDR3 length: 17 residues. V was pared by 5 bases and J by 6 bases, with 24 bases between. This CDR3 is CASSSGIGAGPKDTQYF. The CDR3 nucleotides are TGTGCCAGCAGTAGTGGGATAGGGGCAGGCCCAAAGGATACGCAGTATTTT.

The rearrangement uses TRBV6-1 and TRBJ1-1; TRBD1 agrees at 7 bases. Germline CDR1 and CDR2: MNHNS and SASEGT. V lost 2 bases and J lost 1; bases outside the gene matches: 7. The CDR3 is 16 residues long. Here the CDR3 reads CASSEYFAGGNTEAFF. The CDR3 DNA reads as TGTGCCAGCAGTGAATATTTTGCAGGGGGGAACACTGAAGCTTTCTTT.

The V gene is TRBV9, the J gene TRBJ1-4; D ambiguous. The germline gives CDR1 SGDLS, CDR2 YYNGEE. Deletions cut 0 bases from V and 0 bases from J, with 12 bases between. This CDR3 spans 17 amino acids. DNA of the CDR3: TGTGCCAGCAGCGTAGGGGCAGACCCCGCAACTAATGAAAAACTGTTTTTT. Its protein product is CASSVGADPATNEKLFF. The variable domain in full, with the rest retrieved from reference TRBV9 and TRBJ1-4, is DSGVTQTPKHLITATGQRVTLRCSPRSGDLSVYWYQQSLDQGLQFLIQYYNGEERAKGNILERFSAQQFPDLHSELNLSSLELGDSALYFCASSVGADPATNEKLFFGSGTQLSVL.

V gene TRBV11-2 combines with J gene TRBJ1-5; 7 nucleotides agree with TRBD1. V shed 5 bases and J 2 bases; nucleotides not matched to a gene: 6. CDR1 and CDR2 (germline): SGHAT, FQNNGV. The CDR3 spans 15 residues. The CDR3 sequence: CASSGGTARNQPQHF. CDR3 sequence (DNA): TGTGCCAGCAGCGGGGGGACAGCGCGCAATCAGCCCCAGCATTTT.

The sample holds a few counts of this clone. CDR3 coding DNA: TGTGCCAGCAGCCAAAGGGGGACACACGCGTGGGAGCAGTACTTC. Protein: CASSQRGTHAWEQYF. The genes are TRBV3-1 (or the pseudogene TRBV3-2) and TRBJ2-7; tentative D call: TRBD1 (6 bases). The CDR3 is 15 amino acids. Germline CDR1 and CDR2: LGHDT and YNNKEL (reference sequence). The V and J ends lost 2 bases and 7 bases respectively, with 18 bases between them.

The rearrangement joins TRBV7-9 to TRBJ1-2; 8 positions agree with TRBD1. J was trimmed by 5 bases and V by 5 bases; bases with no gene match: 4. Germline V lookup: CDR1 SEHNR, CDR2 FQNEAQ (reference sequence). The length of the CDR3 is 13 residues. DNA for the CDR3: TGTGCCAGCAGCCCCAGACAGGGGTATGGCTACACCTTC. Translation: CASSPRQGYGYTF.

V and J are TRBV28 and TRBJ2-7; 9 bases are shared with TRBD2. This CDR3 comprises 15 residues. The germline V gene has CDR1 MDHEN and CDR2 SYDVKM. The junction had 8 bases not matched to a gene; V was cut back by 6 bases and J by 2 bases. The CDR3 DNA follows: TGTGCCAGCAGCCGGACAGGCGGGGGGGCCTACGAGCAGTACTTC. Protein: CASSRTGGGAYEQYF.

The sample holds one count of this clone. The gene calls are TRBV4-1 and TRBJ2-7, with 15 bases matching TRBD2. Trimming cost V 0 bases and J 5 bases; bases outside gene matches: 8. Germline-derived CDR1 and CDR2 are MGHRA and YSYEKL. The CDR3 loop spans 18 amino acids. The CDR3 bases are TGCGCCAGCAGCCAAGAGTTAAGGACTAGCGGGGGGGCTGACGAGCAGTACTTC. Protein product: CASSQELRTSGGADEQYF.

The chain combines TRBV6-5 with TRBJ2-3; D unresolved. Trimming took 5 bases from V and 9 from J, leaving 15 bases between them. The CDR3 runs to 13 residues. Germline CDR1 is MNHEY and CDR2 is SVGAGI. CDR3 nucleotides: TGTGCCAGCAGTCCCAGCGTACGGTCCACGCAGTATTTT. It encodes CASSPSVRSTQYF.

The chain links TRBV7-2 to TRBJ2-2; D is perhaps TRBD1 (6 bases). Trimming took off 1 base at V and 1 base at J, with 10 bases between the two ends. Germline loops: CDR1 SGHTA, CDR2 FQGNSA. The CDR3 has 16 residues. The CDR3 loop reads CASSLVGRGNTGELFF. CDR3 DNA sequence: TGTGCCAGCAGCTTAGTTGGCAGGGGGAACACCGGGGAGCTGTTTTTT.

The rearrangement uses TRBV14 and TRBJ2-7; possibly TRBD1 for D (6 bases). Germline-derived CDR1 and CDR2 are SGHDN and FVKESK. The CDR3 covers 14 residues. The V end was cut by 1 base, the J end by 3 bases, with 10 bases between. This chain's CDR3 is CASSQGDMLYEQYF. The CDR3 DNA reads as TGTGCCAGCAGCCAAGGGGACATGCTCTACGAGCAGTACTTC.